The entry below describes one T cell receptor (beta chain). The antigen is not known. The data belong to a study of blood T cells in healthy people across ages. General study points: No conclusive comparison of naive versus antigen-experienced cells was possible with unsorted PBMCs. With age, beta diversity per million T cells declined roughly linearly, significantly by 30 to 40.

Using a J-beta primer mix together with a sample-barcoded 5' primer, a second PCR was run for roughly 7 to 12 cycles. TCRdb passed the 5' RACE reads through MiXCR, listing each CDR3 protein once. Of over 1.5 million distinct CDR3 sequences listed, around 50% are singletons. V lost 1 base, J lost 2 bases, and 5 bases stayed unmatched. The CDR3 spans 16 residues. Germline CDR1 reads LNHNV; CDR2 reads YYDKDF (reference sequence). The authors extracted at least 5 micrograms of total RNA per sample. The specimen was blood. This clonotype originated in a middle-aged woman in good health. The chain recombines TRBV15 with TRBJ2-5, with TRBD1 matching 9 bases. The CDR3 here is CATSRGAGTGQETQYF. The CDR3 coding sequence is TGTGCCACCAGCAGAGGGGCCGGGACAGGGCAAGAGACCCAGTACTTC. Using reference TRBV15 and TRBJ2-5 for the parts outside the CDR3, the full variable domain is DAMVIQNPRYQVTQFGKPVTLSCSQTLNHNVMYWYQQKSSQAPKLLFHYYDKDFNNEADTPDNFQSRRPNTSFCFLDIRSPGLGDTAMYLCATSRGAGTGQETQYFGPGTRLLVL.